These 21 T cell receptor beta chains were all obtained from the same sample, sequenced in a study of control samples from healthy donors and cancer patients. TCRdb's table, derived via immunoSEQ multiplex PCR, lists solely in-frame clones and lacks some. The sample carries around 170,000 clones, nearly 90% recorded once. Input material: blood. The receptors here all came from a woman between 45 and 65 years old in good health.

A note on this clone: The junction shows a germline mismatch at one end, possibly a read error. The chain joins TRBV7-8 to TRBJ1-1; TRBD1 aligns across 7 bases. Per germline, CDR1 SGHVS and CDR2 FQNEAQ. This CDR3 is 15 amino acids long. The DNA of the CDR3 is TGTGCCAGCAGCGTAGCAGGGGGTAGGGGCACTGAAGCTTTCTTT. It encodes CASSVAGGRGTEAFF.

The CDR3 sequence: CASSTSASGGYNEQFF. CDR3 nucleotides: TGCGCCAGCAGCACCTCGGCTAGCGGGGGGTACAATGAGCAGTTCTTC. This chain links TRBV5-1 with TRBJ2-1, with TRBD2 matching over 11 bases. This CDR3 spans 16 amino acids. Germline values: CDR1 SGHRS, CDR2 YFSETQ. Losses at the gene ends were 4 bases for V and 4 bases for J; bases not matched to a gene: 7.

The CDR3 DNA reads TGTGCCACCAGCGGGACCCTCGGGGATCAGCCCCAGCATTTT. Translation gives CATSGTLGDQPQHF. V is TRBV10-3 and J is TRBJ1-5; perhaps TRBD1 as D (5 bases). This CDR3 has 14 amino acids. Germline V gene lookup returns CDR1 ENHRY and CDR2 SYGVKD. The ends were cut back, 10 bases at V and 5 bases at J, with 18 bases in the middle.

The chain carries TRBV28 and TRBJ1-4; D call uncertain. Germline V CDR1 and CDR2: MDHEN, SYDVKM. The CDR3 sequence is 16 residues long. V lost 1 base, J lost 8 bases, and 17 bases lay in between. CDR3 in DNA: TGTGCCAGCAGTTTATTAACCATCGACCGGAGGGAAAAACTGTTTTTT. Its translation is CASSLLTIDRREKLFF. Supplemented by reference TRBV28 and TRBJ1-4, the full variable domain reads DVKVTQSSRYLVKRTGEKVFLECVQDMDHENMFWYRQDPGLGLRLIYFSYDVKMKEKGDIPEGYSVSREKKERFSLILESASTNQTSMYLCASSLLTIDRREKLFFGSGTQLSVL.

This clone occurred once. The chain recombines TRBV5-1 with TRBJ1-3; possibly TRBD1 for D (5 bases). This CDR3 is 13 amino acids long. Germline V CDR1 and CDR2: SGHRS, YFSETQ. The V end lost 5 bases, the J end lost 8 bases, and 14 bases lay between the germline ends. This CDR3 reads CASRQGATDTIYF. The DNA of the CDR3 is TGCGCCAGCAGGCAGGGAGCCACCGACACCATATATTTT.

CDR3 loop: CASCRAGQAENYGYTF. The CDR3 bases are TGTGCCAGCTGTAGAGCCGGGCAGGCGGAGAACTATGGCTACACCTTC. The chain links TRBV28 to TRBJ1-2; D remains unclear. This CDR3 is built from 16 residues. V lost 8 bases and J lost 2, with 21 bases in between. The germline CDR1 and CDR2 sequences are MDHEN and SYDVKM.

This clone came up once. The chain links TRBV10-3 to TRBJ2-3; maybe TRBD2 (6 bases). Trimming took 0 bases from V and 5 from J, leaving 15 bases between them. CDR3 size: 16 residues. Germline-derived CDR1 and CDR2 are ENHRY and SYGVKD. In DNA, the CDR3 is TGTGCCATCAGTGAGTCATGGCGGGGAGTTAGAGATACGCAGTATTTT. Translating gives CAISESWRGVRDTQYF.

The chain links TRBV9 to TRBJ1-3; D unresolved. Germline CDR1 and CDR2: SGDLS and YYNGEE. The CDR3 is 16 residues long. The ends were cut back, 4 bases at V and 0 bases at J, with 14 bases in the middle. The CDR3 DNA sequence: TGTGCCAGCAGCCCTCGGACGGATTACTCTGGAAACACCATATATTTT. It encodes CASSPRTDYSGNTIYF.

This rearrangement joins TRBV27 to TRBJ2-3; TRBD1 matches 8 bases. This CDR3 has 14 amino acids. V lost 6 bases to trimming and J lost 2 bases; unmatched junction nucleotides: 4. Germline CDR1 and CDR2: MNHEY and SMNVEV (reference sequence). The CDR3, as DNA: TGTGCCAGCAGGACAGGGGCGTCCACAGATACGCAGTATTTT. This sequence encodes CASRTGASTDTQYF.

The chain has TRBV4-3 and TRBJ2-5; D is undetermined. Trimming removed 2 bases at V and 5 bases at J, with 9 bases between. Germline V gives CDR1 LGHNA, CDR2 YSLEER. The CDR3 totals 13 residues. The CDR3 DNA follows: TGCGCCAGCAGCCAACGCGCTGGGGAGACCCAGTACTTC. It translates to CASSQRAGETQYF.

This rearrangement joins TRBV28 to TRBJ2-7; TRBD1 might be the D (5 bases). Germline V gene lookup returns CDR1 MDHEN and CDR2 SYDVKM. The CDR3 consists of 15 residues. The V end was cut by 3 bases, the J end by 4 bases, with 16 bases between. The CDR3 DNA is TGTGCCAGCAGTTTCGTTCACCTAGGGGAATACGAGCAGTACTTC. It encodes CASSFVHLGEYEQYF.

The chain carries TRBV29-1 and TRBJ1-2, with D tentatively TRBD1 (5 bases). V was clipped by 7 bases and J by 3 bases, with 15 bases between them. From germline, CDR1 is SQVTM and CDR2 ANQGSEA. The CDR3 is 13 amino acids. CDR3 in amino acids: CSAGVGDHYGYTF. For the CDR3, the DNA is TGCAGCGCCGGGGTTGGGGACCACTATGGCTACACCTTC.

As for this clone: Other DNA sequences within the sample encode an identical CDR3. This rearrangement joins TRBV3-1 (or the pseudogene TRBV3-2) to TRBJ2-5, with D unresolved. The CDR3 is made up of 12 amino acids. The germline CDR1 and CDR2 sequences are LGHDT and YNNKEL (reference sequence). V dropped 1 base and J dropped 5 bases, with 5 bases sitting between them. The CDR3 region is CASSQVRETQYF. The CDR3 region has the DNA TGTGCCAGCAGCCAAGTGAGGGAGACCCAGTACTTC.

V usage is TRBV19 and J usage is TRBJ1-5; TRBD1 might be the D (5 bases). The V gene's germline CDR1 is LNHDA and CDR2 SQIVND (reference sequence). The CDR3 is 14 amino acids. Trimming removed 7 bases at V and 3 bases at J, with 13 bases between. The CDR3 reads CASNPGAVNQPQHF. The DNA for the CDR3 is TGTGCCAGTAATCCCGGGGCTGTCAATCAGCCCCAGCATTTT.

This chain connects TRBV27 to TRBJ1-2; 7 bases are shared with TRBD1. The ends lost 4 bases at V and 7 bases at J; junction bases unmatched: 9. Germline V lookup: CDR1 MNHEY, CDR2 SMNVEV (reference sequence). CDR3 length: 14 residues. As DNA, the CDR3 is TGTGCCAGCAGTTCTAGGGGGCGCTGGAGTGGCTACACCTTC. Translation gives CASSSRGRWSGYTF.

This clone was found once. This CDR3 is CASSVESSGSNIQYF. In nucleotides, the CDR3 is TGTGCCAGCAGCGTAGAGTCTAGCGGGAGCAACATTCAGTACTTC. The rearrangement joins TRBV9 to TRBJ2-4; TRBD2 matches 10 bases. The germline V gene has CDR1 SGDLS and CDR2 YYNGEE. The CDR3 runs 15 residues. Trimming removed 0 bases from V and 7 bases from J; junction bases left unmatched: 4.

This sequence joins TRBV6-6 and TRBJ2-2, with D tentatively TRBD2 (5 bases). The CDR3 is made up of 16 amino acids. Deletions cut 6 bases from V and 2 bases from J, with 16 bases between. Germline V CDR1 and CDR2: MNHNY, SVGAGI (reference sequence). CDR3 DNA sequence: TGTGCCAGCAGCCGCCGGACTGTACGAAACACCGGGGAGCTGTTTTTT. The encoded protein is CASSRRTVRNTGELFF.

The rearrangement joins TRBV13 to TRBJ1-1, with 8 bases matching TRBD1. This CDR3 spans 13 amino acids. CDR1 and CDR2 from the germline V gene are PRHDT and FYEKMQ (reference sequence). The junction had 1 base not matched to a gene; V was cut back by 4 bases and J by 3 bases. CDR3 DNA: TGTGCCAGCAGCTCACAGGGGGACACTGAAGCTTTCTTT. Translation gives CASSSQGDTEAFF.

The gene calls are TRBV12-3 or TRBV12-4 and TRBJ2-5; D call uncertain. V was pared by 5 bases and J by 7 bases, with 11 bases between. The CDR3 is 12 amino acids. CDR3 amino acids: CASSPPLTTQYF. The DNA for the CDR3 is TGTGCCAGCAGTCCACCCCTTACGACCCAGTACTTC.

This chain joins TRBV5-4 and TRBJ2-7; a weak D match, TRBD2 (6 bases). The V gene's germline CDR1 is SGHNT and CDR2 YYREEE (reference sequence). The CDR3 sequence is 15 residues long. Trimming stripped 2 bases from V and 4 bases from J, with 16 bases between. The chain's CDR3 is CASSFGAGLLYEQYF. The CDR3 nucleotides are TGTGCCAGCAGCTTTGGGGCGGGATTGCTTTACGAGCAGTACTTC.

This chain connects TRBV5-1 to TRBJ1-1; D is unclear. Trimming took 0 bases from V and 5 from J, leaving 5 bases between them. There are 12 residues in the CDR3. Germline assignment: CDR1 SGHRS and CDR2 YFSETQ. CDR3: CASSLGQTEAFF. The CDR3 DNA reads TGCGCCAGCAGCTTGGGGCAAACTGAAGCTTTCTTT.